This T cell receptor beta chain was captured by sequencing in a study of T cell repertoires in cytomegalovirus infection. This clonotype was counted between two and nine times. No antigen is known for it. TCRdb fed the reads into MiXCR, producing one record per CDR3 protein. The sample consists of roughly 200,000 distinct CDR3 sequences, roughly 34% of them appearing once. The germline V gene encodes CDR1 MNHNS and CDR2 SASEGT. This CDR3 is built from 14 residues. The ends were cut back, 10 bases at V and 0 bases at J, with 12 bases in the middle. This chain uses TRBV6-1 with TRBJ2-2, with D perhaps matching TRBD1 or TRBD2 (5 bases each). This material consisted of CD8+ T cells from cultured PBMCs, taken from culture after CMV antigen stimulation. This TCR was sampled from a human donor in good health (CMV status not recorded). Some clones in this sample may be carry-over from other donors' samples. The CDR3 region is CATRESPNTGELFF. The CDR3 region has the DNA TGTGCCACCAGGGAGAGTCCGAACACCGGGGAGCTGTTTTTT.